This TCR beta chain was identified during a study of shared clonotypes between healthy human individuals. Study-wide background: Researchers drew samples from a couple of women and three men aged 18 to 49. Each donor's CD4 naive and CD4 memory cells filled three plates apiece, CD8 naive two, and CD8 memory one.

The germline gives CDR1 GTSNPN, CDR2 SVGIG (reference sequence). The CDR3 consists of 14 residues. V was clipped by 3 bases and J by 8 bases, with 19 bases between them. Researchers partitioned CD4+ cells into CD45RA+ naive and CD45RA-negative memory subsets. Samples underwent the assay at deep level. Sequencing used immunoSEQ multiplex PCR; TCRdb keeps in-frame clones, though not all of them. The table records about 2.3 million clones, 85% to 95% of them present only once. Sequenced: naive CD4+ T cells from PBMCs. Subset here: CD45RA+ positively selected. This sequence originates from a man aged 18 to 30 in good health. Some clones in this sample may be carry-over from other donors' samples. The chain combines TRBV30 with TRBJ1-2, with D possibly being TRBD1 (6 bases). The CDR3 DNA sequence: TGTGCCTGGAGCGGTCAGGGAGCCCAGGGGGGCTACACCTTC. This sequence encodes CAWSGQGAQGGYTF.